A single sample gave rise to the 32 T cell receptor beta chains below, sequenced in a study of cytomegalovirus exposure and HLA in healthy donors. The assay was immunoSEQ multiplex PCR, and TCRdb's table has in-frame clones only and misses some. The sample holds approximately 270,000 clones, roughly 84% seen once. Sequenced: PBMCs. The receptors here all came from a young man in good health and CMV-seropositive.

V is TRBV4-1 and J is TRBJ2-5, with a tentative D call TRBD2 (5 bases). The CDR3 length is 15 residues. Trimming removed 2 bases from V and 5 bases from J, with 15 bases in between. Germline V gene lookup returns CDR1 MGHRA and CDR2 YSYEKL. The CDR3 bases are TGCGCCAGCAGCCAATCCCCTAGCCGTTCCGAGACCCAGTACTTC. This gives the protein CASSQSPSRSETQYF.

This chain connects TRBV5-4 to TRBJ2-5; 7 bases map to TRBD2. Germline assignment: CDR1 SGHNT and CDR2 YYREEE (reference sequence). Losses at the gene ends were 0 bases for V and 7 bases for J; bases not matched to a gene: 6. The CDR3 has 14 amino acids. CDR3 DNA sequence: TGTGCCAGCAGCTTGGGCGGGAGCGGAAGGACCCAGTACTTC. Its protein product is CASSLGGSGRTQYF. The full variable domain, its missing parts supplied by reference TRBV5-4 and TRBJ2-5, is ETGVTQSPTHLIKTRGQQVTLRCSSQSGHNTVSWYQQALGQGPQFIFQYYREEENGRGNFPPRFSGLQFPNYSSELNVNALELDDSALYLCASSLGGSGRTQYFGPGTRLLVL.

This chain's CDR3 is CASSLALLGEQYF. In nucleotides, the CDR3 is TGTGCCAGCAGCTTAGCGCTGTTGGGCGAGCAGTACTTC. The chain has TRBV7-6 and TRBJ2-7; no firm D call. The length of the CDR3 is 13 residues. With 0 bases removed from V and 6 bases from J, the gap between germline ends came to 9 bases. CDR1 is SGHVS and CDR2 is FNYEAQ in the germline V gene.

This clone was seen only once. This rearrangement joins TRBV6-1 to TRBJ2-7; tentatively, D is TRBD1 (6 bases). Germline loops: CDR1 MNHNS, CDR2 SASEGT. The CDR3 is 14 amino acids. V was trimmed by 7 bases and J by 2 bases, leaving 15 bases between them. The CDR3 region has the DNA TGTGCCAGCAACCCCCTGGACAGCACCTACGAGCAGTACTTC. Translating gives CASNPLDSTYEQYF.

This clone has just a few counts. The V gene is TRBV7-9, the J gene TRBJ1-2; D is undetermined. CDR3 length: 13 residues. Germline CDR1 reads SEHNR; CDR2 reads FQNEAQ (reference sequence). The V end lost 4 bases, the J end lost 4 bases, and 10 bases lay between the germline ends. The CDR3 is CASSYLTSYGYTF. In nucleotides, the CDR3 is TGTGCCAGCAGCTACTTGACATCCTATGGCTACACCTTC. Complete variable domain (other parts from reference TRBV7-9 and TRBJ1-2): DTGVSQNPRHKITKRGQNVTFRCDPISEHNRLYWYRQTLGQGPEFLTYFQNEAQLEKSRLLSDRFSAERPKGSFSTLEIQRTEQGDSAMYLCASSYLTSYGYTFGSGTRLTVV.

The table lists this clone with a few counts. V is TRBV15 and J is TRBJ2-1, with 10 bases matching TRBD2. The CDR3 has 17 residues. V trimming: 0 bases; J trimming: 6 bases; junction bases outside the gene matches: 8. Germline CDR1 reads LNHNV; CDR2 reads YYDKDF (reference sequence). This chain's CDR3 is CATSRDRVAGGLNEQFF. In nucleotides, the CDR3 is TGTGCCACCAGCAGAGATAGGGTAGCGGGAGGTCTCAATGAGCAGTTCTTC. The variable domain in full, completed from reference TRBV15 and TRBJ2-1, reads DAMVIQNPRYQVTQFGKPVTLSCSQTLNHNVMYWYQQKSSQAPKLLFHYYDKDFNNEADTPDNFQSRRPNTSFCFLDIRSPGLGDTAMYLCATSRDRVAGGLNEQFFGPGTRLTVL.

This clone turned up a few times. The genes are TRBV7-8 and TRBJ2-3; TRBD2 matches 10 bases. The trim removed 3 bases at V and 6 bases at J, leaving 6 bases unmatched. Per the germline V gene, CDR1 is SGHVS and CDR2 is FQNEAQ. The CDR3 runs 15 residues. The CDR3 sequence is CASSFLAGGRDTQYF. CDR3 DNA: TGTGCCAGCAGCTTCTTAGCGGGAGGTCGGGATACGCAGTATTTT.

This chain connects TRBV27 to TRBJ1-5; D remains unclear. This CDR3 spans 15 amino acids. Trimming took 3 bases from V and 0 from J, leaving 9 bases between them. CDR1 MNHEY and CDR2 SMNVEV come from the germline V gene (reference sequence). The CDR3 bases are TGTGCCAGCAGTTTGGGAGGGCTTAGCAATCAGCCCCAGCATTTT. Its protein product is CASSLGGLSNQPQHF.

V gene TRBV27 combines with J gene TRBJ2-7; D possibly corresponds to TRBD2 (5 bases). The V end was cut by 3 bases, the J end by 3 bases, with 9 bases between. Germline CDR1 and CDR2: MNHEY and SMNVEV (reference sequence). The CDR3 is made up of 13 amino acids. The DNA of the CDR3 is TGTGCCAGCAGTTTCTCCGGGAACTACGAGCAGTACTTC. It encodes CASSFSGNYEQYF.

This clone is a singleton in its sample. The rearrangement uses TRBV19 and TRBJ2-1; D possibly uses TRBD1 or TRBD2 (5 bases each). V dropped 6 bases and J dropped 5 bases, with 14 bases sitting between them. The CDR3 contains 14 residues. Per the germline V gene, CDR1 is LNHDA and CDR2 is SQIVND (reference sequence). CDR3 protein: CASRGRNVNNEQFF. In DNA form, the CDR3 reads TGTGCCAGTAGGGGACGCAACGTGAACAATGAGCAGTTCTTC.

The chain carries TRBV14 and TRBJ2-7, with 8 bases identical to TRBD1. Germline trimming cut 4 bases from V and 1 base from J; bases unmatched to any gene: 3. The length of the CDR3 is 14 residues. CDR1 and CDR2 (germline): SGHDN, FVKESK. The CDR3 protein is CASSPDRESYEQYF. CDR3 in DNA: TGTGCCAGCAGCCCGGACAGGGAGTCCTACGAGCAGTACTTC.

The chain is built from TRBV6-5 and TRBJ2-3; D remains unclear. There are 14 residues in the CDR3. The V gene lost 6 bases and the J gene lost 1 base, with 11 bases spanning the gap. Germline V CDR1 and CDR2: MNHEY, SVGAGI. In DNA form, the CDR3 reads TGTGCCAGCAGGGGTTTAGAGCGCACAGATACGCAGTATTTT. Amino acids: CASRGLERTDTQYF.

The chain couples TRBV7-9 to TRBJ1-2; D is perhaps TRBD1 (5 bases). This CDR3 is 13 amino acids long. With 5 bases removed from V and 8 bases from J, the gap between germline ends came to 15 bases. CDR1 is SEHNR and CDR2 is FQNEAQ in the germline V gene (reference sequence). The chain's CDR3 is CASSRGTLQGYTF. CDR3 DNA: TGTGCCAGCAGCCGCGGGACCTTACAAGGCTACACCTTC.

The V call is TRBV6-1, the J call TRBJ1-2; unclear D gene. The germline V gene has CDR1 MNHNS and CDR2 SASEGT. The CDR3 is 14 amino acids. V shed 0 bases and J shed 6 bases, with 11 bases lying between them. CDR3 residues: CASSEALAVDGYTF. CDR3 DNA sequence: TGTGCCAGCAGTGAAGCACTCGCGGTGGATGGCTACACCTTC.

This clone was seen just once. The rearrangement uses TRBV19 and TRBJ2-7; possibly TRBD1 for D (5 bases). Trimming took off 7 bases at V and 4 bases at J, with 11 bases between the two ends. There are 12 residues in the CDR3. The germline gives CDR1 LNHDA, CDR2 SQIVND (reference sequence). The CDR3 nucleotides are TGTGCCAGTACTAGTCAGGGTTACGAGCAGTACTTC. Translating gives CASTSQGYEQYF.

The rearrangement joins TRBV4-3 to TRBJ1-2; D unresolved. The CDR3 covers 13 residues. Germline V CDR1 and CDR2: LGHNA, YSLEER. V dropped 0 bases and J dropped 7 bases, with 9 bases sitting between them. Written as DNA, the CDR3 is TGCGCCAGCAGCCAAGAGGGCCTTTTTGGCTACACCTTC. This encodes CASSQEGLFGYTF.

V usage is TRBV29-1 and J usage is TRBJ1-2; D gene unclear. The germline V gene encodes CDR1 SQVTM and CDR2 ANQGSEA. Trimming removed 5 bases at V and 1 base at J, with 14 bases between. The CDR3 contains 14 residues. The CDR3 nucleotides read TGCAGCGTTCCGGATCGAGATTTTAACTATGGCTACACCTTC. Encoded protein: CSVPDRDFNYGYTF.

The count of this clone is one. The rearrangement uses TRBV7-8 and TRBJ1-3, with unresolved D. With 1 base removed from V and 0 bases from J, the gap between germline ends came to 7 bases. This CDR3 spans 15 amino acids. Germline CDR1 reads SGHVS; CDR2 reads FQNEAQ. CDR3 in DNA: TGTGCCAGCAGCTTAGTATCAGGCTCTGGAAACACCATATATTTT. Translation gives CASSLVSGSGNTIYF.

This clone is a singleton in its sample. The rearrangement joins TRBV27 to TRBJ1-5, with 9 bases lining up with TRBD1. This CDR3 is built from 17 residues. Trimming took 5 bases from V and 5 from J; bases not matched to a gene: 13. Germline-derived CDR1 and CDR2 are MNHEY and SMNVEV (reference sequence). The DNA for the CDR3 is TGTGCCAGCAGTCCTGTCCCGGGACAGGGACGGCATCAGCCCCAGCATTTT. This sequence encodes CASSPVPGQGRHQPQHF.

The CDR3 spells CASSVPTRYNEQFF. DNA of the CDR3: TGTGCCAGTAGTGTACCGACTAGATACAATGAGCAGTTCTTC. V gene TRBV19 combines with J gene TRBJ2-1; a weak D match, TRBD2 (6 bases). Between the trimmed V and J ends, which lost 5 bases and 4 bases, there was a span of 12 bases. Germline assignment: CDR1 LNHDA and CDR2 SQIVND (reference sequence). This CDR3 is 14 amino acids long. The full variable domain, in which reference TRBV19 and TRBJ2-1 provide the parts outside the CDR3, is DGGITQSPKYLFRKEGQNVTLSCEQNLNHDAMYWYRQDPGQGLRLIYYSQIVNDFQKGDIAEGYSVSREKKESFPLTVTSAQKNPTAFYLCASSVPTRYNEQFFGPGTRLTVL.

This rearrangement joins TRBV5-4 to TRBJ2-5; weak D call: TRBD2 (6 bases). CDR1 and CDR2 (germline): SGHNT, YYREEE (reference sequence). This CDR3 region has 13 residues. Trimming removed 4 bases at V and 9 bases at J, with 16 bases between. DNA for the CDR3: TGTGCCAGCAGCCACGGGAGCGTAGGGGCCCAGTACTTC. The encoded protein is CASSHGSVGAQYF.

The chain is built from TRBV11-2 and TRBJ2-3; no clear D gene. CDR1 is SGHAT and CDR2 is FQNNGV in the germline V gene. V was cut by 5 bases and J by 2 bases, with 14 bases left in between. CDR3 size: 15 residues. The CDR3 bases are TGTGCCAGCAGCCCGGTAGGCCTCCCCACAGATACGCAGTATTTT. This sequence encodes CASSPVGLPTDTQYF.

In its sample, this clone was seen once. The chain combines TRBV28 with TRBJ2-7, with D perhaps TRBD2 (6 bases). The V gene's germline CDR1 is MDHEN and CDR2 SYDVKM. Trimming took off 2 bases at V and 6 bases at J, with 11 bases between the two ends. The CDR3 has 13 amino acids. CDR3 residues: CASSLGPGVEQYF. The DNA for the CDR3 is TGTGCCAGCAGTTTAGGTCCGGGAGTCGAGCAGTACTTC.

V and J are TRBV11-3 and TRBJ2-1; D may be TRBD2 (7 bases). Germline assignment: CDR1 SGHNT and CDR2 YENEEA. Trimming pared 1 base from V and 8 bases from J, leaving 15 bases between. The CDR3 totals 15 residues. CDR3 loop: CASSLGGPGGDEQFF. Written as DNA, the CDR3 is TGTGCCAGCAGCTTAGGAGGCCCGGGGGGCGATGAGCAGTTCTTC.

The rearrangement joins TRBV10-2 to TRBJ2-5; the D is unclear. Deletions cut 7 bases from V and 7 bases from J, with 13 bases between. CDR1 is WSHSY, CDR2 SAAADI, per germline. The length of the CDR3 is 12 residues. The CDR3 region has the DNA TGCGCCAGCACTAAGTATCTGGGGACCCAGTACTTC. It specifies CASTKYLGTQYF.

This sequence joins TRBV5-4 and TRBJ2-3; 8 bases align to TRBD2. The germline CDR1 and CDR2 sequences are SGHNT and YYREEE (reference sequence). The CDR3 contains 15 residues. V trimming: 4 bases; J trimming: 2 bases; junction bases outside the gene matches: 6. The CDR3 loop reads CASSRGGGPTDTQYF. In nucleotides, the CDR3 is TGTGCCAGCAGCCGGGGGGGAGGGCCCACAGATACGCAGTATTTT.

The gene calls are TRBV4-1 and TRBJ2-1; no reliable D call. The CDR3 has 17 amino acids. The V gene lost 4 bases and the J gene lost 5 bases, with 21 bases spanning the gap. CDR1 MGHRA and CDR2 YSYEKL come from the germline V gene. The CDR3 sequence is CASSLFMTPKRDNEQFF. CDR3 DNA sequence: TGCGCCAGCAGCCTTTTCATGACTCCTAAAAGGGACAATGAGCAGTTCTTC.

Here the CDR3 reads CASSANRGSEQFF. The CDR3 DNA follows: TGTGCCAGCAGCGCAAACAGGGGGAGTGAGCAGTTCTTC. The chain links TRBV21-1 to TRBJ2-1; TRBD1 is the table's D call, not checked against the DNA. TRBV21-1 is tagged as a pseudogene. There are 13 residues in the CDR3.

The chain combines TRBV4-3 with TRBJ1-3; D is unclear. The germline V and J ends were trimmed by 4 bases and 0 bases, with 16 bases remaining between them. Germline assignment: CDR1 LGHNA and CDR2 YSLEER. The CDR3 spans 17 residues. The CDR3, as DNA: TGCGCCAGCAGCCCTAATATGGCGGCAACCTCTGGAAACACCATATATTTT. It encodes CASSPNMAATSGNTIYF.

The CDR3: CASRQATNEKLFF. The CDR3, as DNA: TGTGCCAGCAGACAAGCAACTAATGAAAAACTGTTTTTT. The chain links TRBV28 to TRBJ1-4; no reliable D call. V was cut by 6 bases and J by 0 bases, with 5 bases left in between. In germline, CDR1 is MDHEN, CDR2 SYDVKM. This CDR3 comprises 13 residues.

This rearrangement joins TRBV7-8 to TRBJ1-4; D may be TRBD1 (5 bases). From germline, CDR1 is SGHVS and CDR2 FQNEAQ. The CDR3 consists of 16 residues. V was trimmed by 5 bases and J by 3 bases, leaving 16 bases between them. The CDR3 spells CASSLTGTSANEKLFF. The CDR3 coding sequence is TGTGCCAGCAGCCTTACCGGGACCTCGGCTAATGAAAAACTGTTTTTT.

This CDR3 is CASWGDHYEQYF. The CDR3 DNA sequence: TGTGCCTCCTGGGGGGACCACTACGAGCAGTACTTC. The chain employs TRBV6-1 and TRBJ2-7, with D perhaps TRBD2 (6 bases). Per the germline V gene, CDR1 is MNHNS and CDR2 is SASEGT. CDR3 length: 12 residues. Trimming stripped 11 bases from V and 3 bases from J, with 14 bases between.